This TCR beta chain was captured in a study of Ad26.COV2.S vaccination and SARS-CoV-2 variants. For the study at large: Participants got Ad26.COV2.S intramuscularly, once or twice 56 days apart. Findings of the study overall: Placebo recipients had lower spike-specific TCR breadth than vaccine recipients. Vaccine and placebo groups showed comparable non-spike TCR breadth.

The repertoire was sequenced with immunoSEQ multiplex PCR; TCRdb's copy has only in-frame clones and lacks some. Found here are about 350,000 clones, about 85% of them singletons; the top ten hold 3.3%. As to this clone: Its specificity is not known.

Treatment defined: roughly 19 received Ad26.COV2.S at low or high dose, single or two shots; several received placebo; per-sample allocation not given. Samples came from day 63 after the first vaccine or placebo injection. The CDR3 totals 15 residues. Trimming took off 3 bases at V and 7 bases at J, with 18 bases between the two ends. Germline assignment: CDR1 MDHEN and CDR2 SYDVKM. The specimen comprised peripheral blood, sampled in a trial of Ad26.COV2.S vaccine versus placebo. The receptor's source is a person aged 18-65 years who received the Ad26.COV2.S COVID-19 vaccine or a placebo. The chain uses TRBV28 and TRBJ1-2; TRBD1 is a possible D gene (6 bases). CDR3 nucleotides: TGTGCCAGCAGTTTGTCGAACAGGGTTACAAGTGGCTACACCTTC. It is translated as CASSLSNRVTSGYTF.